The 30 T cell receptor beta chains below were found in one sample sequenced in a study of cytomegalovirus exposure and HLA in healthy donors. PCR used 60 Vbeta primers and 13 Jbeta primers. Measured with immunoSEQ multiplex PCR; TCRdb has only the in-frame clones, and not every one. The table lists some 150,000 clones, about 76% of them singletons. Specimen: PBMCs. Every receptor here comes from a woman aged 40-49 years in good health and CMV-seronegative.

This chain links TRBV4-1 with TRBJ1-3; 9 bases match TRBD1. The V and J ends lost 2 bases and 4 bases, in that order; junction bases with no gene match: 6. The CDR3 covers 16 residues. CDR1 MGHRA and CDR2 YSYEKL come from the germline V gene. For the CDR3, the DNA is TGCGCCAGCAGCCAACCTACAGGGGGCTCAGGAAACACCATATATTTT. Protein: CASSQPTGGSGNTIYF.

This chain connects TRBV5-1 to TRBJ2-1; D is unresolved. Trimming removed 3 bases at V and 0 bases at J, with 4 bases between. Germline assignment: CDR1 SGHRS and CDR2 YFSETQ. There are 13 residues in the CDR3. DNA for the CDR3: TGCGCCAGCAGCTCTAGCTCCTACAATGAGCAGTTCTTC. Translation: CASSSSSYNEQFF.

Only one count was recorded for this clone. J is TRBJ1-3 and V is TRBV6-1, with unresolved D. Germline-derived CDR1 and CDR2 are MNHNS and SASEGT. Trimming stripped 2 bases from V and 3 bases from J, with 14 bases between. This CDR3 spans 16 amino acids. The CDR3 reads CASSEFSVSGGNTIYF. The DNA of the CDR3 is TGTGCCAGCAGTGAATTCTCGGTTTCTGGTGGAAACACCATATATTTT.

The V call is TRBV7-2, the J call TRBJ1-5; no definite D call. The V and J ends lost 1 base and 3 bases respectively, with 10 bases between them. Germline CDR1 is SGHTA and CDR2 is FQGNSA. This CDR3 is 15 amino acids long. The CDR3 DNA reads TGTGCCAGCAGCTTAGTCGTGGCAGACAATCAGCCCCAGCATTTT. Amino acids: CASSLVVADNQPQHF.

The rearrangement links TRBV5-1 to TRBJ2-2; 8 bases are a match to TRBD1. The trim removed 3 bases at V and 1 base at J, leaving 5 bases unmatched. Per the germline V gene, CDR1 is SGHRS and CDR2 is YFSETQ. This CDR3 has 16 residues. CDR3 amino acids: CASSSRTGKNTGELFF. Written as DNA, the CDR3 is TGCGCCAGCAGCTCCCGGACAGGGAAGAACACCGGGGAGCTGTTTTTT.

The chain recombines TRBV5-1 with TRBJ1-2; D unresolved. CDR1 and CDR2 from the germline V gene are SGHRS and YFSETQ. Deletions cut 4 bases from V and 1 base from J, with 5 bases between. The CDR3 is made up of 12 amino acids. The CDR3 DNA follows: TGCGCCAGCAGCCAGGATAACTATGGCTACACCTTC. Its translation: CASSQDNYGYTF.

The chain uses TRBV2 and TRBJ2-7; tentatively, D is TRBD2 (6 bases). The germline gives CDR1 SNHLY, CDR2 FYNNEI. The CDR3 extends over 16 amino acids. Trimming took 7 bases from V and 5 from J, leaving 24 bases between them. CDR3 DNA: TGTGCCAGCAAGAAAGGAGGGCGGTGGGAAGAAAACGAGCAGTACTTC. Translated: CASKKGGRWEENEQYF.

This rearrangement joins TRBV15 to TRBJ1-2; 9 bases align to TRBD1. J gave up 2 bases and V 5 bases, and 6 bases lay outside the gene matches. CDR1 and CDR2 from the germline V gene are LNHNV and YYDKDF (reference sequence). This CDR3 has 15 amino acids. In DNA, the CDR3 is TGTGCCACCAGCGGGGGGACAGGGATCAACTATGGCTACACCTTC. It yields the protein CATSGGTGINYGYTF.

About this clone itself: Its ends do not fully match the called genes, so a read error is possible. The chain combines TRBV4-3 with TRBJ2-3, with unresolved D. CDR3 length: 15 amino acids. CDR1 is LGHNA, CDR2 YSLEER, per germline. CDR3 bases: TGCGCCAGCAGTCAAGATATCAGAAGCACAGATACGCAGTATTTT. It translates to CASSQDIRSTDTQYF.

This clone turned up a few times. J is TRBJ2-1 and V is TRBV11-2, with D perhaps TRBD1 (5 bases). Trimming stripped 1 base from V and 5 bases from J, with 15 bases between. The length of the CDR3 is 16 residues. CDR1 SGHAT and CDR2 FQNNGV come from the germline V gene. The CDR3 spells CASSLASRAINNEQFF. DNA for the CDR3: TGTGCCAGCAGCTTAGCATCCAGGGCTATCAACAATGAGCAGTTCTTC.

The genes are TRBV25-1 and TRBJ1-3; D is unresolved. Deletions cut 5 bases from V and 0 bases from J, with 11 bases between. CDR3 length: 15 residues. Germline V gene data show CDR1 as MGHDK and CDR2 as SYGVNS. The CDR3 coding sequence is TGTGCCAGCAGTTTGCCGGGGAGCTCTGGAAACACCATATATTTT. It translates to CASSLPGSSGNTIYF.

The J gene is TRBJ2-7, the V gene TRBV7-2, with D possibly TRBD2 on 6 matching bases. This CDR3 is built from 15 residues. Germline V gene lookup returns CDR1 SGHTA and CDR2 FQGNSA. V dropped 0 bases and J dropped 7 bases, with 16 bases sitting between them. The CDR3, as DNA: TGTGCCAGCAGCTTAGCAGGGGTCTCCGCGGGAGAGCAGTACTTC. It codes for CASSLAGVSAGEQYF.

The chain is built from TRBV28 and TRBJ1-1; TRBD1 agrees at 10 bases. The CDR3 is 19 residues long. With V trimmed by 2 bases and J by 0 bases, 12 bases remained unmatched. The germline V gene has CDR1 MDHEN and CDR2 SYDVKM. As DNA, the CDR3 is TGTGCCAGCAGTTTAATGTTAGGGACAGGGGCTCTCCTGAACACTGAAGCTTTCTTT. This gives the protein CASSLMLGTGALLNTEAFF.

This clone was seen only once. The rearrangement uses TRBV12-5 and TRBJ2-3; maybe TRBD2 (5 bases). The CDR3 covers 17 residues. The germline V gene has CDR1 LGHNT and CDR2 FRNRAP. V dropped 1 base and J dropped 2 bases, with 16 bases sitting between them. As DNA, the CDR3 is TGTGCTAGTGGTTTGGGGACTGTACAACCCCACACAGATACGCAGTATTTT. Its translation: CASGLGTVQPHTDTQYF.

This rearrangement joins TRBV10-1 to TRBJ1-2; the match to TRBD1 covers 9 bases. The CDR3 has 15 residues. V gave up 2 bases and J gave up 8 bases; unmatched junction bases: 9. From germline, CDR1 is WNHNN and CDR2 SYGVQD (reference sequence). The DNA of the CDR3 is TGCGCCAGCAGTGAGGGACAGGGGATGACTAACGGCTACACCTTC. Amino acid sequence: CASSEGQGMTNGYTF.

The chain employs TRBV29-1 and TRBJ1-1; no clear D. Germline-derived CDR1 and CDR2 are SQVTM and ANQGSEA. This CDR3 has 13 residues. V was cut by 3 bases and J by 1 base, with 9 bases left in between. In DNA form, the CDR3 reads TGCAGCGTTGACCCGGCGGGGAACACTGAAGCTTTCTTT. Protein product: CSVDPAGNTEAFF.

The J gene is TRBJ2-1, the V gene TRBV4-2; 11 bases match TRBD2. Germline assignment: CDR1 LGHNA and CDR2 YNFKEQ. The CDR3 sequence is 15 residues long. Trimming took 5 bases from V and 5 from J; bases not matched to a gene: 5. The chain's CDR3 is CASSYLLAGDNEQFF. The DNA of the CDR3 is TGTGCCAGCAGCTATTTACTAGCGGGGGACAATGAGCAGTTCTTC.

The rearrangement joins TRBV7-3 to TRBJ2-2, with a tentative D call TRBD2 (5 bases). Germline CDR1 reads SGHTA; CDR2 reads FQGTGA. This CDR3 is built from 14 residues. V was cut by 6 bases and J by 3 bases, with 11 bases left in between. CDR3: CASRGDGDTGELFF. The CDR3 DNA reads as TGTGCCAGCAGGGGCGACGGGGACACCGGGGAGCTGTTTTTT.

There are a few counts of this clone. This chain links TRBV5-1 with TRBJ2-5, with 8 bases identical to TRBD1. V shed 3 bases and J 5 bases; nucleotides not matched to a gene: 12. Germline lookup yields CDR1 SGHRS and CDR2 YFSETQ. The CDR3 covers 16 residues. CDR3 in amino acids: CASSSETGVDGETQYF. The CDR3 region has the DNA TGCGCCAGCAGCTCCGAGACAGGGGTGGACGGGGAGACCCAGTACTTC.

This clone was observed a single time. The J gene is TRBJ2-1, the V gene TRBV4-2; D gene uncertain. Germline-derived CDR1 and CDR2 are LGHNA and YNFKEQ. CDR3 length: 13 amino acids. Trimming took 4 bases from V and 6 from J, leaving 10 bases between them. The CDR3 bases are TGTGCCAGCAGCCCAGTAAACGCCAATGAGCAGTTCTTC. Its protein product is CASSPVNANEQFF.

This clone was detected only a few times. This chain joins TRBV4-3 and TRBJ1-3; D remains ambiguous. This CDR3 has 15 amino acids. V gave up 3 bases and J gave up 2 bases, with 11 bases separating them. CDR1 is LGHNA and CDR2 is YSLEER in the germline V gene. DNA for the CDR3: TGCGCCAGCAGCCACGGACGGGAACCTGGAAACACCATATATTTT. This codes for CASSHGREPGNTIYF.

This rearrangement joins TRBV29-1 to TRBJ2-1; D uncertain. The CDR3 spans 15 residues. The V and J ends lost 2 bases and 6 bases respectively, with 17 bases between them. Germline assignment: CDR1 SQVTM and CDR2 ANQGSEA. CDR3 in DNA: TGCAGCGTTGAACTCGCTGGGCATATAGTCAATGAGCAGTTCTTC. Translated, it gives CSVELAGHIVNEQFF.

J is TRBJ1-2 and V is TRBV27; TRBD1 matches at 7 bases. V was clipped by 8 bases and J by 3 bases; unmatched bases: 9. The CDR3 covers 14 residues. Germline values: CDR1 MNHEY, CDR2 SMNVEV (reference sequence). CDR3: CASGKWDRHYGYTF. The CDR3 bases are TGTGCCAGCGGTAAATGGGACAGACACTATGGCTACACCTTC.

The rearrangement joins TRBV7-2 to TRBJ2-5; possible D gene TRBD1, 6 bases. Germline CDR1 and CDR2: SGHTA and FQGNSA. The CDR3 runs to 14 residues. Deletions cut 3 bases from V and 5 bases from J, with 13 bases between. The CDR3 coding sequence is TGTGCCAGCAGCTTCCTGGACAGTCTCGAGACCCAGTACTTC. Its protein product is CASSFLDSLETQYF. The full variable domain, completed using reference TRBV7-2 and TRBJ2-5, is GAGVSQSPSNKVTEKGKDVELRCDPISGHTALYWYRQSLGQGLEFLIYFQGNSAPDKSGLPSDRFSAERTGGSVSTLTIQRTQQEDSAVYLCASSFLDSLETQYFGPGTRLLVL.

The chain employs TRBV10-2 and TRBJ2-7; TRBD1 aligns across 7 bases. This CDR3 has 14 amino acids. The germline V gene encodes CDR1 WSHSY and CDR2 SAAADI. J was trimmed by 4 bases and V by 8 bases; bases with no gene match: 11. Written as DNA, the CDR3 is TGCGCCAGCGGCCGGGACAGAAAGACGTACGAGCAGTACTTC. The encoded protein is CASGRDRKTYEQYF.

The chain recombines TRBV2 with TRBJ2-7; 8 bases fit TRBD1. CDR3 size: 15 residues. The V segment lost 3 bases and the J segment 2 bases; nucleotides outside the gene matches: 6. Germline V CDR1 and CDR2: SNHLY, FYNNEI. CDR3 sequence: CASSELGQGTYEQYF. The CDR3 DNA reads TGTGCCAGCAGTGAGCTTGGACAGGGTACCTACGAGCAGTACTTC. The full variable domain, its missing parts supplied by reference TRBV2 and TRBJ2-7, is EPEVTQTPSHQVTQMGQEVILRCVPISNHLYFYWYRQILGQKVEFLVSFYNNEISEKSEIFDDQFSVERPDGSNFTLKIRSTKLEDSAMYFCASSELGQGTYEQYFGPGTRLTVT.

The CDR3 sequence: CASSLQGGYTF. CDR3 DNA: TGTGCCAGCAGCTTACAGGGAGGCTACACCTTC. The chain uses TRBV5-6 and TRBJ1-2; D perhaps matches TRBD1 (6 bases). The CDR3 length is 11 residues. Germline lookup yields CDR1 SGHDT and CDR2 YYEEEE. With 2 bases removed from V and 8 bases from J, the gap between germline ends came to 7 bases.

The J gene is TRBJ1-2, the V gene TRBV5-6; D perhaps matches TRBD1 (6 bases). There are 15 residues in the CDR3. CDR1 and CDR2 (germline): SGHDT, YYEEEE. The V and J ends lost 3 bases and 0 bases respectively, with 12 bases between them. The chain's CDR3 is CASSSRDKANYGYTF. The CDR3 coding sequence is TGTGCCAGCAGCTCACGGGACAAAGCTAACTATGGCTACACCTTC.

This clone turned up a few times. The V gene is TRBV7-9, the J gene TRBJ2-1, with 9 bases matching TRBD1. CDR1 and CDR2 (germline): SEHNR, FQNEAQ (reference sequence). This CDR3 has 16 residues. The ends lost 0 bases at V and 4 bases at J; junction bases unmatched: 4. The CDR3 DNA reads as TGTGCCAGCAGCTTAGCGGACAGGGGACGATACAATGAGCAGTTCTTC. Translation: CASSLADRGRYNEQFF.

V is TRBV19 and J is TRBJ1-1, with D maybe TRBD1 (5 bases). V was shortened by 6 bases and J by 5 bases, with 19 bases between the two germline ends. Germline assignment: CDR1 LNHDA and CDR2 SQIVND (reference sequence). The CDR3 is 15 amino acids. The DNA for the CDR3 is TGTGCCAGTAGGCTGTCTGGGGCGGGAAGGACTGAAGCTTTCTTT. Its translation is CASRLSGAGRTEAFF.